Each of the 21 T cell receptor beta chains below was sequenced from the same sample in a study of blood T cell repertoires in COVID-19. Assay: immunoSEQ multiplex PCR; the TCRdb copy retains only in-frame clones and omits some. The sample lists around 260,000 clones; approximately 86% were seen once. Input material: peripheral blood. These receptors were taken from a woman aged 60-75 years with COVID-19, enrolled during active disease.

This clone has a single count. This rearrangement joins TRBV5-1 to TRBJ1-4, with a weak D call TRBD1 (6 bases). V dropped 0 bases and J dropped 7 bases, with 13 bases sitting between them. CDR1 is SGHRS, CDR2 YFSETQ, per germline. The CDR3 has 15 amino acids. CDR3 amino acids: CASSLAGAVFEKLFF. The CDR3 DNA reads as TGCGCCAGCAGCTTGGCAGGGGCAGTGTTTGAAAAACTGTTTTTT.

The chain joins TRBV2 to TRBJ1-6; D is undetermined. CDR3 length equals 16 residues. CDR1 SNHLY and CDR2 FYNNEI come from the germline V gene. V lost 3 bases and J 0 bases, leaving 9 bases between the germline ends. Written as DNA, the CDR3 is TGTGCCAGCAGTGAGCCCGAGAGCTCCTATAATTCACCCCTCCACTTT. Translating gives CASSEPESSYNSPLHF.

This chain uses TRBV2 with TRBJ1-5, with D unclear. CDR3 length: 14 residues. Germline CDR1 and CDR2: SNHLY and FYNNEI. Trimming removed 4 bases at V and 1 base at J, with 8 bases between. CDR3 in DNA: TGTGCCAGCAGTGGCCCACACAGCAATCAGCCCCAGCATTTT. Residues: CASSGPHSNQPQHF.

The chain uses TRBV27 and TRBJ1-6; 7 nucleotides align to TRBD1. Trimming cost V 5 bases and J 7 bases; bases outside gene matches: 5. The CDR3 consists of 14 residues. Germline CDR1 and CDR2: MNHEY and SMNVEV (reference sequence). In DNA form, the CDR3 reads TGTGCCAGCAGTAAGAACAGGGGCAATTCACCCCTCCACTTT. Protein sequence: CASSKNRGNSPLHF.

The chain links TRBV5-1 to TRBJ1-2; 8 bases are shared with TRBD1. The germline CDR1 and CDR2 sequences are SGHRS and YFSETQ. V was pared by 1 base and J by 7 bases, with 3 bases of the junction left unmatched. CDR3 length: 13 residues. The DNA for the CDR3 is TGCGCCAGCAGCTTGCAGGGGGCGAGTGGCTACACCTTC. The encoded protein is CASSLQGASGYTF.

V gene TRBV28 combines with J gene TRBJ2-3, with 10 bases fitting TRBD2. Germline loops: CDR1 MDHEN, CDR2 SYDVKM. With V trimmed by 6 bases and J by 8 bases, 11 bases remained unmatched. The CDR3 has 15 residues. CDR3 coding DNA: TGTGCCAGCAGCCAACGGACTAGCGGCTGGGGTACGCAGTATTTT. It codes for CASSQRTSGWGTQYF.

CDR3 bases: TGCGCCAGCGGACGTGGGGGCCGAACAGATACGCAGTATTTT. Its translation: CASGRGGRTDTQYF. The chain carries TRBV10-1 and TRBJ2-3; TRBD1 is a possible D gene (6 bases). V lost 8 bases to trimming and J lost 3 bases, with 15 bases between them. The CDR3 runs 14 residues. Germline CDR1 reads WNHNN; CDR2 reads SYGVQD (reference sequence).

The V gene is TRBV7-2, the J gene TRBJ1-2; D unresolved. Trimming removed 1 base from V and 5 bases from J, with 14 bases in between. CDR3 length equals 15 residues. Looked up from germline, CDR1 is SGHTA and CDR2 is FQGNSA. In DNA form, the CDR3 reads TGTGCCAGCAGCTTAGACGGCAGGCGTTCTTATGGCTACACCTTC. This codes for CASSLDGRRSYGYTF.

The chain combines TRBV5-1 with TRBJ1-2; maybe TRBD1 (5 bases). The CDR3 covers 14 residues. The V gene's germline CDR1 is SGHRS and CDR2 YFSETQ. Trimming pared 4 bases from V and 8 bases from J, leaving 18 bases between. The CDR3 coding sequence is TGCGCCAGCAGCCCCCGGACACGACCTGAAGGCTACACCTTC. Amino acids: CASSPRTRPEGYTF.

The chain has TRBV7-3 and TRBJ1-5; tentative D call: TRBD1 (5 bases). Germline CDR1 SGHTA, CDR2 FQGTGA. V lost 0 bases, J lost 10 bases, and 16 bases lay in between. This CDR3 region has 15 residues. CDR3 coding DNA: TGTGCCAGCAGCTTAACTGGGGCAGGGATCTCCCCCCAGCATTTT. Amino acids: CASSLTGAGISPQHF.

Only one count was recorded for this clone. The CDR3 protein is CASTLAGWDQETQYF. CDR3 bases: TGTGCCAGCACCCTCGCGGGGTGGGATCAAGAGACCCAGTACTTC. The chain carries TRBV11-3 and TRBJ2-5; D is possibly TRBD2 (6 bases). CDR1 and CDR2 (germline): SGHNT, YENEEA. Between the trimmed V and J ends, which lost 7 bases and 2 bases, there was a span of 17 bases. The CDR3 totals 15 residues.

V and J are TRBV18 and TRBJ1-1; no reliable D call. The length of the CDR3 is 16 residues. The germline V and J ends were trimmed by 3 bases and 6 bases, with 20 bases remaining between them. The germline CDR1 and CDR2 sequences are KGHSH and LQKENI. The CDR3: CASSPITTSMVAEAFF. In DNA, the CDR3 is TGTGCCAGCTCACCTATAACGACATCTATGGTCGCTGAAGCTTTCTTT.

The CDR3 coding sequence is TGTGCCAGCAGCCGGGATAAGGCCGGGGAGCTGTTTTTT. Residues: CASSRDKAGELFF. The J gene is TRBJ2-2, the V gene TRBV5-4, with D maybe TRBD2 (5 bases). The V gene lost 4 bases and the J gene lost 6 bases, with 10 bases spanning the gap. Looked up from germline, CDR1 is SGHNT and CDR2 is YYREEE (reference sequence). This CDR3 region has 13 residues.

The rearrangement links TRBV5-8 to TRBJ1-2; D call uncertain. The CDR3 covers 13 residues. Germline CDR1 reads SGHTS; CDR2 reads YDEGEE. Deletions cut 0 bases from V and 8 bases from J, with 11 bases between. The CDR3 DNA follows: TGTGCCAGCAGCTTGGCCAGCGGTTCAGGCTACACCTTC. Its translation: CASSLASGSGYTF.

Here the CDR3 reads CASTFGTGGVEGYTF. The CDR3 region has the DNA TGTGCCAGCACCTTCGGGACAGGGGGCGTCGAAGGCTACACCTTC. The chain joins TRBV6-5 to TRBJ1-2, with 12 bases that match TRBD1. Germline lookup yields CDR1 MNHEY and CDR2 SVGAGI. V dropped 7 bases and J dropped 8; count of bases not matched to a gene: 11. CDR3 length equals 15 residues.

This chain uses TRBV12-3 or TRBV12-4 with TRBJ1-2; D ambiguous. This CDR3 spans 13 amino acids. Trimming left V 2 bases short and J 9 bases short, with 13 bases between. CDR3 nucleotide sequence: TGTGCCAGCAGTTTAACCAGAGGGATCAGCTACACCTTC. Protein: CASSLTRGISYTF.

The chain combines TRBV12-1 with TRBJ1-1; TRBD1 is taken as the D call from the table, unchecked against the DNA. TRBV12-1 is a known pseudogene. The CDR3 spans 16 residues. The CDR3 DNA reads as TGTGCCAGCAGCTTTAGGGGCAGGACCCCGAACACTGAAGCTTTCTTT. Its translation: CASSFRGRTPNTEAFF.

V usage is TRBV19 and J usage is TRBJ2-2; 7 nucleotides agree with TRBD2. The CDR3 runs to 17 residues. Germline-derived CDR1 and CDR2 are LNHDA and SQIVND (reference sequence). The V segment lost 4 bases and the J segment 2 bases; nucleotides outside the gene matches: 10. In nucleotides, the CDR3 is TGTGCCAGTAGTAACCCTCCTAGCGGAGCTAACACCGGGGAGCTGTTTTTT. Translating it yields CASSNPPSGANTGELFF.

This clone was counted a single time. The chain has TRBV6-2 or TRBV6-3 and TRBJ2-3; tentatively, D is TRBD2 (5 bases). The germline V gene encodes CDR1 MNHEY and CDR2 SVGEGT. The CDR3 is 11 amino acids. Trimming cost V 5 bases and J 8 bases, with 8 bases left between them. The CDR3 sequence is CASSTRGTQYF. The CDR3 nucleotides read TGTGCCAGCAGTACTAGAGGTACGCAGTATTTT.

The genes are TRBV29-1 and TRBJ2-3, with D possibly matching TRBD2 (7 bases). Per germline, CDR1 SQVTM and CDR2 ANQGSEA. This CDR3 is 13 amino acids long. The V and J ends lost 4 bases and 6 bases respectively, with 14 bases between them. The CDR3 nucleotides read TGCAGCGTTGGGGGGGGCGTGGTGGATACGCAGTATTTT. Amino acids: CSVGGGVVDTQYF.

The chain's CDR3 is CASSLAAGTQAHTQYF. In DNA, the CDR3 is TGTGCCAGCAGCTTGGCCGCGGGGACCCAAGCTCATACGCAGTATTTT. This rearrangement joins TRBV5-4 to TRBJ2-3, with D possibly matching TRBD2 (6 bases). Germline V gives CDR1 SGHNT, CDR2 YYREEE (reference sequence). This CDR3 comprises 16 residues. Trimming took 0 bases from V and 7 from J, leaving 18 bases between them. Using reference TRBV5-4 and TRBJ2-3 for the parts outside the CDR3, the full variable domain is ETGVTQSPTHLIKTRGQQVTLRCSSQSGHNTVSWYQQALGQGPQFIFQYYREEENGRGNFPPRFSGLQFPNYSSELNVNALELDDSALYLCASSLAAGTQAHTQYFGPGTRLTVL.